This TCR beta chain was documented in a study of blood T cell repertoires in COVID-19. Study information: Acute-phase and convalescent COVID-19 samples originated in the United States, Italy and Spain.

Germline CDR1 reads KGHSH; CDR2 reads LQKENI. This CDR3 has 16 residues. Trimming shortened V by 2 bases and J by 6 bases, and 17 bases separated the two germline ends. Generated by immunoSEQ multiplex PCR, the TCRdb table keeps only in-frame clones and is missing some. The sample contains about 370,000 clones, roughly 90% of which appear only once. The receptor was isolated from a woman aged 30 to 39 with COVID-19, enrolled during active disease. This chain connects TRBV18 to TRBJ2-1, with a weak D call TRBD2 (6 bases). What was sequenced was peripheral blood. In DNA form, the CDR3 reads TGTGCCAGCTCACCAGGTAGGAGGACTACTCTCAATGAGCAGTTCTTC. Protein sequence: CASSPGRRTTLNEQFF. The variable domain in full, completed from reference TRBV18 and TRBJ2-1, reads NAGVMQNPRHLVRRRGQEARLRCSPMKGHSHVYWYRQLPEEGLKFMVYLQKENIIDESGMPKERFSAEFPKEGPSILRIQQVVRGDSAAYFCASSPGRRTTLNEQFFGPGTRLTVL.